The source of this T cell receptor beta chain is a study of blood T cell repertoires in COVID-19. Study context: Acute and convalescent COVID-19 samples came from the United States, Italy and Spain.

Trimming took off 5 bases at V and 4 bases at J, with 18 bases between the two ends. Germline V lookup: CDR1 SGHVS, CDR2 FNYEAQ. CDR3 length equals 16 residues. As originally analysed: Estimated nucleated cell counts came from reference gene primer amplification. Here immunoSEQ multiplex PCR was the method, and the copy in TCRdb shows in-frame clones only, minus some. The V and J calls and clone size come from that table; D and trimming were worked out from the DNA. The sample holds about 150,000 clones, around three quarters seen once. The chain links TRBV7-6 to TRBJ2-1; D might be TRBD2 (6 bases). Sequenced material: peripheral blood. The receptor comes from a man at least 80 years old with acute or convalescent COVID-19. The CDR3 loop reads CASSTTSGLGYNEQFF. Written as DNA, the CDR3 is TGTGCCAGCAGCACGACATCGGGACTCGGATACAATGAGCAGTTCTTC.